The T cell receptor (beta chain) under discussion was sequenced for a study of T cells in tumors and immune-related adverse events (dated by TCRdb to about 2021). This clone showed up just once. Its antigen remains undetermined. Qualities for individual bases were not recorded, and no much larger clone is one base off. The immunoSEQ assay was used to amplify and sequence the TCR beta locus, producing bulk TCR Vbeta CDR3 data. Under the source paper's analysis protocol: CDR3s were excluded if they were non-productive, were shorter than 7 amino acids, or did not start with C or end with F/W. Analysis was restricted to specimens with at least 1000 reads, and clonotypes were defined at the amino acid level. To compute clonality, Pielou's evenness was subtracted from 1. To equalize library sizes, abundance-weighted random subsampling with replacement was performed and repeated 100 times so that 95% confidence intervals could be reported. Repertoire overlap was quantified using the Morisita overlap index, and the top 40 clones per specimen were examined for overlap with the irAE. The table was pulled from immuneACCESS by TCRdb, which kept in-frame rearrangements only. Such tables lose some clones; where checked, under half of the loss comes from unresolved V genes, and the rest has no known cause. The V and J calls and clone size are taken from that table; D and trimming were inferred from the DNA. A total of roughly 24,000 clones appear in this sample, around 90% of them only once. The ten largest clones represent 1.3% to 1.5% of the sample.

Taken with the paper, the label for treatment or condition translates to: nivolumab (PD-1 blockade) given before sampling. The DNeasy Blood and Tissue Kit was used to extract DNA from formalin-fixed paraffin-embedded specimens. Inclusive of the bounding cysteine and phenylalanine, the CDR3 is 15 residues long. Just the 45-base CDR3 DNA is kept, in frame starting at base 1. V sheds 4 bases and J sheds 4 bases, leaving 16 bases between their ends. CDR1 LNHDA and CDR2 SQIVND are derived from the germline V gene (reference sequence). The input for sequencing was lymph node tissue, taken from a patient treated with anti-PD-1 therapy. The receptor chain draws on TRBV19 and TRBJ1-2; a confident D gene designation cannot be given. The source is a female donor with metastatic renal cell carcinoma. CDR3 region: CASSTAFSDGYGYTF. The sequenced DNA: TGTGCCAGTAGTACCGCATTTTCCGACGGCTATGGCTACACCTTC.